This T cell receptor beta chain was profiled in a study of blood T cell repertoires in COVID-19 (dated by TCRdb to the early 2020s). About the full investigation: Samples covering the acute and convalescent phases of COVID-19 were provided by collaborators in the United States, Italy and Spain. Where HLA class I and class II types were available, the types were taken from metadata supplied by the sample provider, not from assay-based typing. The prospective study material was composed of cDNA or gDNA derived from T cells, B-cell-depleted T cells, or PBMCs. Deeply sampled blood TCRbeta repertoires from subjects exposed to, actively infected with, or recovered from COVID-19 were included in the dataset. Nearly every sample came with metadata listing a de-identified subject ID, COVID-19 status, age in years and sex. A freely available public database, intended as a resource for researchers studying the immune response to SARS-CoV-2, is where the repertoires were released. The samples were drawn from the first 160 participants of the ongoing ImmuneRACE study and from 950 to 1,500 subjects provided by 6 global collaborators.

Remarks on this clone: Its antigen specificity is not known. Base qualities are not recorded, but no much larger clone differs from it by a single base.

Cut back by 0 bases and 3 bases, the V and J ends lie 15 bases apart. From the cysteine through the phenylalanine, the CDR3 covers 17 amino acids. The CDR3 DNA has 51 bases and is translated from base 1. Taken from the germline V gene, the CDR1 and CDR2 loops are LGHNA and YNFKEQ. Samples from volunteer blood donors who had recovered from COVID-19 were contributed by a second Seattle source. The collaborating institutions used their own protocols to collect whole blood in K2EDTA tubes. For TCRbeta analysis, collaborators shipped samples as frozen whole blood, isolated PBMCs, or DNA extracted from either of those sample types. TCRbeta CDR3 regions were amplified from genomic DNA using the immunoSEQ Assay, a bias-controlled multiplex PCR. Turning to the authors' computational methods: The number of nucleated cells in each sample was estimated by amplification of reference gene primers within the assay. Sequence reads were collapsed and filtered to measure the absolute abundance of every unique TCRbeta CDR3 rearrangement. For each sample, productive Simpson clonality was calculated by taking the square root of Simpson's diversity index across productive rearrangements. TCRdb took over this immuneACCESS table, retaining in-frame rearrangements with V and J assigned. Such tables are incomplete; in checked studies, under half of the missing clones stem from an unresolved V gene, and the remainder is unexplained. The DNA gave D and trimming, while V, J and clone size come from that table. The sample table shows about 260,000 clones, and about 89% are seen once. The biggest ten clones account for about 9.2% of the sample.

The paper's findings and limits, for the study overall: How much clinical and demographic metadata was included differed by source and by participant, and the metadata was provided uncurated.

The sequence was obtained from a man aged 40-55 years who had recovered from COVID-19. This receptor chain uses TRBV4-2 and TRBJ2-1, and perhaps TRBD2 as D gene, on 5 matching bases. The sequenced sample was peripheral blood. In nucleotides, the sequence is TGTGCCAGCAGCCAAGATGCAGGACTGTCTAACTACAATGAGCAGTTCTTC. The resulting protein is CASSQDAGLSNYNEQFF.